This T cell receptor (beta chain) was recorded in a study of human CD8 memory T cell subsets. Cells that were CCR7+ PD-1- TIGIT- were defined as the stem-like memory CD8+ T cell population, referred to as TSTEM. The CDR3 consists of 13 residues. CDR1 MDHEN and CDR2 SYDVKM come from the germline V gene. The TCR beta sequencing libraries came from UMI-labeled 5' RACE. Study processing details: Functional CDR3 beta clonotype counts ranged from about 2,700 to 18,000 in each TCR beta library. TCRdb reprocessed the 5' RACE reads and stores each CDR3 protein as one record, lacking DNA. For this entry, the V and J calls and clone size follow TCRdb and not the study's own pipeline. Here the sample table reports some 9,300 distinct CDR3 sequences.

V is TRBV28 and J is TRBJ2-7. Input material: CD8+ stem-like memory T cells (TSCM and TCM) sorted from PBMCs. Subset meaning: stem-like memory CD8 T cells (TSTEM), CCR7+ PD-1- TIGIT-. The sequence was collected from a human donor in good health. The CDR3 region is CASRPHGGGEQYF.